This TCR beta chain is from a study of OX40 agonist ivuxolimab in advanced cancers. Study context: In this cohort, patients received ivuxolimab, an agonistic anti-OX40 (CD134) antibody. Study results and caveats: Blood T cells, both CD4+ and CD8+, expanded clonally by week 6 at 0.1 to 3.0 mg/kg. Mean expanded clone counts were higher in CD8+ than CD4+ T cells.

Autoimmune disease history or systemic immunosuppression excluded patients. Trimming shortened V by 8 bases and J by 0 bases, and 11 bases separated the two germline ends. CDR3 length: 14 residues. Germline V lookup: CDR1 MNHNY, CDR2 SVGAGI (reference sequence). On this clone: What it binds is unknown.

Generated by immunoSEQ multiplex PCR, the TCRdb table keeps only in-frame clones and is missing some. This sample carries about 80,000 clones, about four fifths of them seen once, and the ten largest clones take approximately 25%. The specimen comprised CD4+ or CD8+ T cells sorted from blood, sampled in a trial of the OX40 agonist ivuxolimab. The chain joins TRBV6-6 to TRBJ1-3; no firm D call. The receptor was derived from an adult with an advanced solid tumor such as melanoma, head and neck, liver or kidney cancer. For the CDR3, the DNA is TGTGCCAGCGCCCTTGAAGACTCTGGAAACACCATATATTTT. Protein sequence: CASALEDSGNTIYF.